The clone carrying this T cell receptor beta chain was detected many times. The antigen is not known. The sample is drawn from a study of spatial heterogeneity in lung cancer. The study's findings and limits: Expanded alpha and beta TCR counts within tumors tracked tumor mutation counts.

All TCR cDNA molecules were individually tagged with a unique molecular identifier. TCRdb itself ran the 5' RACE reads through MiXCR, one entry per CDR3 protein. This table has some 13,000 distinct CDR3 sequences, 3% to 4.5% appearing once. Time point here: sample taken at primary tumor resection. Samples came from roughly 72 TRACERx patients with untreated early-stage lung cancer. Sequencing covered unsorted whole RNA taken from tumor, nontumor lung or frozen PBMC. This CDR3 region has 15 residues. In germline, CDR1 is SNHLY, CDR2 FYNNEI. V lost 6 bases to trimming and J lost 1 base, with 13 bases between them.

The material sequenced was lung tumor tissue, taken at surgery. The clonotype originates from a male donor with early-stage non-small cell lung cancer. The V gene is TRBV2, the J gene TRBJ1-5; D perhaps matches TRBD1 (5 bases). DNA of the CDR3: TGTGCCAGCAGAGGGGAGGGAGTAAGCAATCAGCCCCAGCATTTT. Protein sequence: CASRGEGVSNQPQHF.